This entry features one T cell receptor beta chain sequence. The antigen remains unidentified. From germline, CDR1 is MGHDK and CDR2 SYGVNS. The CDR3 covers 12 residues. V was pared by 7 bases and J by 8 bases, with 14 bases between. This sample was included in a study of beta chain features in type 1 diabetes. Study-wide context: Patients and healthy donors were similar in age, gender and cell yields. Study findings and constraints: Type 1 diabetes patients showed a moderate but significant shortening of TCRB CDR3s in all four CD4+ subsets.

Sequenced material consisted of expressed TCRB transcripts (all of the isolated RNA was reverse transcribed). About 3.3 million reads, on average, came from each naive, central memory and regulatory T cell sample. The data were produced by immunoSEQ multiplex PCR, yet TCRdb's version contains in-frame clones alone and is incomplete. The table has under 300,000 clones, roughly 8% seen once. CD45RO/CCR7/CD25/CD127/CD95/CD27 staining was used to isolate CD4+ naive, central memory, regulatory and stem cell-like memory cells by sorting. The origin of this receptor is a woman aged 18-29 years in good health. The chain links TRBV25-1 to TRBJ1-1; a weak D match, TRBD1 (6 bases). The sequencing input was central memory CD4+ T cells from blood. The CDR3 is CASKRSGTEAFF. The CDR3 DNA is TGTGCCAGCAAGAGATCGGGGACAGAAGCTTTCTTT.